This T cell receptor beta chain appears in the sequencing data of a study of T-cell memory formation after mild COVID-19. TCRdb fed the 5' RACE reads into MiXCR, producing one record per CDR3 protein. The sample holds around 220,000 distinct CDR3 sequences, about a sixth seen once. In regard to this clonotype: Antigen specificity is unknown.

In germline, CDR1 is MNHEY, CDR2 SVGAGI. The V segment lost 5 bases and the J segment 1 base; nucleotides outside the gene matches: 6. The length of the CDR3 is 15 residues. Overall study results and limits: What remained unconfirmed was the SARS-CoV-2 specificity of second-wave clones peaking on day 37. Memory sampled before infection contained some responding clones, suggesting cross-reactive memory joined.

Material for sequencing was PBMCs or a T cell subset sorted from them (not recorded which). The chain employs TRBV6-5 and TRBJ2-3, with 7 bases identical to TRBD2. The receptor was derived from a young man who had mild COVID-19 (a few samples of this study predate the infection). Cell type and time point are not known. The CDR3 sequence: CASSPTRGGTDTQYF. For the CDR3, the DNA is TGTGCCAGCAGTCCCACCCGGGGGGGCACAGATACGCAGTATTTT.